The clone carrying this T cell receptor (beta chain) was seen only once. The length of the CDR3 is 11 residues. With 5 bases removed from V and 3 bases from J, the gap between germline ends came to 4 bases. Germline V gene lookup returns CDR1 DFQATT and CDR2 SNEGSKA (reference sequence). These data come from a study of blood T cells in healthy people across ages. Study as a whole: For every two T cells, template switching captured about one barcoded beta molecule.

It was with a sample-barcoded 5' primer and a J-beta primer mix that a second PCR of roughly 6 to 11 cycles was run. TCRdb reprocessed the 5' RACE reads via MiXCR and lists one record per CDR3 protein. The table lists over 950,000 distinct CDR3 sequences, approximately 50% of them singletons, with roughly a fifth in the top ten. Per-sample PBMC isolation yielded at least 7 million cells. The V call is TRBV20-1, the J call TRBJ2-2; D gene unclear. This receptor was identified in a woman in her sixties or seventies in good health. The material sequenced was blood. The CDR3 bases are TGCAGTGCTCCGGACACCGGGGAGCTGTTTTTT. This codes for CSAPDTGELFF.